What follows is one TCR beta chain and its context. Generated by immunoSEQ multiplex PCR, the TCRdb table keeps only in-frame clones and is missing some. The sample yields over 150,000 clones, 84% seen once. The data are from a study of blood T cell repertoires in COVID-19. Sequencing was done on a sample of peripheral blood. The source is a man between 18 and 35 years old with active or convalescent COVID-19.

This CDR3 reads CASSPRQGRSTEAFF. CDR3 coding DNA: TGTGCCAGTAGTCCCCGACAGGGGAGGAGCACTGAAGCTTTCTTT. The chain is built from TRBV19 and TRBJ1-1; 8 nucleotides match TRBD1. This CDR3 contains 15 residues. Germline-derived CDR1 and CDR2 are LNHDA and SQIVND (reference sequence). With V trimmed by 5 bases and J by 4 bases, 9 bases remained unmatched. Filled out from reference TRBV19 and TRBJ1-1, the complete variable domain reads DGGITQSPKYLFRKEGQNVTLSCEQNLNHDAMYWYRQDPGQGLRLIYYSQIVNDFQKGDIAEGYSVSREKKESFPLTVTSAQKNPTAFYLCASSPRQGRSTEAFFGQGTRLTVV.